This T cell receptor beta chain originates from a study of cytomegalovirus exposure and HLA in healthy donors. Notes on the study in general: Fewer N-insertions than the roughly 670-donor mean were reportedly shown by an Asian-associated ancestry cluster in a later analysis. In a later analysis, common viral pathogens appeared linked to several of the most significant clusters.

A remark on this clone: The antigen remains undetermined.

Vbeta (60) and Jbeta (13) primers were used in the PCR. The data were produced by immunoSEQ multiplex PCR, yet TCRdb's version contains in-frame clones alone and is incomplete. The data show some 200,000 clones, 75% to 85% seen once. Germline CDR1 MGHDK, CDR2 SYGVNS. V lost 8 bases, J lost 2 bases, and 6 bases stayed unmatched. This CDR3 contains 14 residues. The material sequenced was PBMCs. The rearrangement uses TRBV25-1 and TRBJ2-3; 8 nucleotides agree with TRBD2. The TCR comes from a woman aged 50 to 65 in good health and CMV-seronegative. The CDR3, as DNA: TGTGCCAGCTCAGGACTAGCCTACACAGATACGCAGTATTTT. As protein: CASSGLAYTDTQYF. Using reference TRBV25-1 and TRBJ2-3 for the parts outside the CDR3, the full variable domain is EADIYQTPRYLVIGTGKKITLECSQTMGHDKMYWYQQDPGMELHLIHYSYGVNSTEKGDLSSESTVSRIRTEHFPLTLESARPSHTSQYLCASSGLAYTDTQYFGPGTRLTVL.